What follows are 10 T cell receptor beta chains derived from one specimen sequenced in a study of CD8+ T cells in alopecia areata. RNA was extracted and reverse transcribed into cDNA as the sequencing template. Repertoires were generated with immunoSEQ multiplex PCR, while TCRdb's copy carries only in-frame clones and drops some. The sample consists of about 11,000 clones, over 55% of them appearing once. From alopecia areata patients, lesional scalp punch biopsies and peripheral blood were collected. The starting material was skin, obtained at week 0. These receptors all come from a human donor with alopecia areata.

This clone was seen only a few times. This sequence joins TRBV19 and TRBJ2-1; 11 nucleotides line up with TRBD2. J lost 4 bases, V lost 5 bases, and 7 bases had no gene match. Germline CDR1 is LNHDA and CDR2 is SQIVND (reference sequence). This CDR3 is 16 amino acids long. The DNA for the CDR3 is TGTGCCAGTAGTCTCCACACTAGCGGGGGTTACAATGAGCAGTTCTTC. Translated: CASSLHTSGGYNEQFF.

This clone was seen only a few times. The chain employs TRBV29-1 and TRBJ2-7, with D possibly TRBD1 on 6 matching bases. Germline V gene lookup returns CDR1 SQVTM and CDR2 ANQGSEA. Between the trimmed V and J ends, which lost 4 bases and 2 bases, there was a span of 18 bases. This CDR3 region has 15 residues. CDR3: CSVALVGAQPYEQYF. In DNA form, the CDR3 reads TGCAGCGTTGCCCTCGTGGGGGCCCAACCCTACGAGCAGTACTTC.

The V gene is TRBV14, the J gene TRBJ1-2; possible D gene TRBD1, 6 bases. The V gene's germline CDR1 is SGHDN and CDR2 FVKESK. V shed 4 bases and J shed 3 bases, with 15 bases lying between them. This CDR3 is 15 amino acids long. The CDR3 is CASSRRTGGDYGYTF. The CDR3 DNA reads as TGTGCCAGCAGCCGCCGGACCGGGGGCGACTATGGCTACACCTTC.

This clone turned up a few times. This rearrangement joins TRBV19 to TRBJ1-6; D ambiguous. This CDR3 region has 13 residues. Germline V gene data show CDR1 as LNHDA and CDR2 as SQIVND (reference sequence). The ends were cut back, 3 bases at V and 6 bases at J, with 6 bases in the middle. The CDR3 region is CASSIGGNSPLHF. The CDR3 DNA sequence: TGTGCCAGTAGTATCGGAGGTAATTCACCCCTCCACTTT.

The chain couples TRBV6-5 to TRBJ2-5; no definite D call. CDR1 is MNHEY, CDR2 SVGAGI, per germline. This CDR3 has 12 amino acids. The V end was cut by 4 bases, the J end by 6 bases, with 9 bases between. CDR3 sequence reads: CASSWEGKTQYF. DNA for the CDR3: TGTGCCAGCAGTTGGGAAGGGAAGACCCAGTACTTC.

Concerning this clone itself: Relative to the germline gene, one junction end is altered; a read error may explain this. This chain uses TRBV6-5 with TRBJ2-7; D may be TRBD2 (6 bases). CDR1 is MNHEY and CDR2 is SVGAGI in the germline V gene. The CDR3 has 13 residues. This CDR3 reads CASSYSLTGDNHF. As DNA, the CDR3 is TGTGCCAGCAGTTACTCGTTAACGGGAGACAACCACTTC.

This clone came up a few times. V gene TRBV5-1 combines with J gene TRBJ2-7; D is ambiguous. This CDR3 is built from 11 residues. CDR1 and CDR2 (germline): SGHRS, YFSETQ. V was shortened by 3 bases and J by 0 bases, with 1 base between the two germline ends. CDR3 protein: CASSSSYEQYF. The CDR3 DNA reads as TGCGCCAGCAGCTCCTCCTACGAGCAGTACTTC.

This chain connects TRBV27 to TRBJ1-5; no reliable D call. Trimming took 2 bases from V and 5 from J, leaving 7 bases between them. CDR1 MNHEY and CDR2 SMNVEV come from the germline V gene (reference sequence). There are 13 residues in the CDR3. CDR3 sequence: CASSLVADQPQHF. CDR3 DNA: TGTGCCAGCAGTTTAGTCGCGGATCAGCCCCAGCATTTT.

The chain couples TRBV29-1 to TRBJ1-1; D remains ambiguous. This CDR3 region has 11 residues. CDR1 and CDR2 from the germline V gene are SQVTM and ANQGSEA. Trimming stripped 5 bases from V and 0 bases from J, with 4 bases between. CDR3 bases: TGCAGCGTTCTCCTGAACACTGAAGCTTTCTTT. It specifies CSVLLNTEAFF.

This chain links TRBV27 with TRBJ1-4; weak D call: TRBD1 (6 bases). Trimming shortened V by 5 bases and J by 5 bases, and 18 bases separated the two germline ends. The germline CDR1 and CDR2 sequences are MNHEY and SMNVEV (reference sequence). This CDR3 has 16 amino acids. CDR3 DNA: TGTGCCAGCAGTCGCCGTACAGGGTTTGGGAATGAAAAACTGTTTTTT. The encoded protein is CASSRRTGFGNEKLFF.